This TCR beta chain was recorded in a study of blood T cell repertoires in COVID-19. At the level of the study: Collection of acute and convalescent COVID-19 samples took place in the United States, Italy and Spain. The analysed material was cDNA or gDNA that came from T cells, B-cell-depleted T cells, or PBMCs.

The CDR3 has 16 amino acids. Per germline, CDR1 SGHVS and CDR2 FNYEAQ. J lost 5 bases, V lost 6 bases, and 10 bases had no gene match. Sequencing used immunoSEQ multiplex PCR; TCRdb keeps in-frame clones, though not all of them. The sample includes under 80,000 clones, 70% to 80% of them seen just once. Sequences were obtained from peripheral blood. The source of this sequence is a human donor in a cohort sampled during active COVID-19. V gene TRBV7-6 combines with J gene TRBJ2-1; 10 bases match TRBD1. The CDR3 nucleotides read TGTGCCAGCAGGGACCAGGGACAGGGGATCAACAATGAGCAGTTCTTC. This sequence encodes CASRDQGQGINNEQFF.